A single sample is the source of the 9 T cell receptor beta chains below, sequenced in a study of cytomegalovirus exposure and HLA in healthy donors. PCR was performed using 60 Vbeta and 13 Jbeta primers. TCRdb's copy holds only in-frame clones and misses some; the assay was immunoSEQ multiplex PCR. The data contain about 170,000 clones, 80% to 90% of them singletons. The sample was PBMCs. These receptors were taken from a man between 18 and 29 years old in good health and CMV-seropositive.

V is TRBV7-8 and J is TRBJ2-3; D unresolved. Germline assignment: CDR1 SGHVS and CDR2 FQNEAQ. Trimming took 4 bases from V and 0 from J, leaving 20 bases between them. This CDR3 has 18 amino acids. CDR3 protein: CASSSSPRSTTSTDTQYF. CDR3 DNA sequence: TGTGCCAGCAGCTCTTCCCCCCGGAGTACAACTAGCACAGATACGCAGTATTTT.

This chain connects TRBV5-1 to TRBJ1-6; TRBD1 aligns across 7 bases. Unmatched junction bases numbered 3, after V lost 4 bases and J lost 2 bases. The CDR3 runs to 15 residues. Germline-derived CDR1 and CDR2 are SGHRS and YFSETQ. The chain's CDR3 is CASSPDRAYNSPLHF. In nucleotides, the CDR3 is TGCGCCAGCAGCCCAGACAGGGCCTATAATTCACCCCTCCACTTT.

In DNA, the CDR3 is TGTGCTAGTGCCCCCCCGGACAGGTTCTCCTACGAGCAGTACTTC. Translation gives CASAPPDRFSYEQYF. This sequence joins TRBV12-5 and TRBJ2-7, with 7 bases fitting TRBD1. V was clipped by 7 bases and J by 0 bases; unmatched bases: 9. This CDR3 spans 15 amino acids. Germline V gene lookup returns CDR1 LGHNT and CDR2 FRNRAP.

V gene TRBV14 combines with J gene TRBJ1-3, with a weak D call TRBD1 (6 bases). The CDR3 totals 16 residues. V lost 4 bases to trimming and J lost 0 bases, with 13 bases between them. Per germline, CDR1 SGHDN and CDR2 FVKESK. The CDR3 loop reads CASSPIGQNSGNTIYF. The DNA for the CDR3 is TGTGCCAGCAGCCCAATAGGACAGAACTCTGGAAACACCATATATTTT.

The chain carries TRBV6-5 and TRBJ2-3; D possibly corresponds to TRBD1 (6 bases). In germline, CDR1 is MNHEY, CDR2 SVGAGI. The CDR3 has 14 amino acids. The V and J ends lost 4 bases and 0 bases respectively, with 8 bases between them. The CDR3 loop is CASSSGASTDTQYF. The DNA of the CDR3 is TGTGCCAGCAGTTCAGGGGCTAGCACAGATACGCAGTATTTT.

The rearrangement uses TRBV7-2 and TRBJ2-7, with TRBD1 as a possible D gene (6 bases). The germline V gene has CDR1 SGHTA and CDR2 FQGNSA. V was cut by 4 bases and J by 5 bases, with 12 bases left in between. This CDR3 has 13 amino acids. The CDR3 DNA reads TGTGCCAGCAGCTCCCTGCAGGGGAACGAGCAGTACTTC. Residues: CASSSLQGNEQYF.

This sequence joins TRBV13 and TRBJ2-1, with a tentative D call TRBD1 (6 bases). V lost 2 bases and J lost 0, with 17 bases in between. The length of the CDR3 is 18 residues. Germline V gene data show CDR1 as PRHDT and CDR2 as FYEKMQ (reference sequence). CDR3 loop: CASSLRRKTGLSYNEQFF. CDR3 sequence (DNA): TGTGCCAGCAGCTTACGGAGAAAAACAGGGCTCTCCTACAATGAGCAGTTCTTC.

The V call is TRBV30, the J call TRBJ1-1, with 7 bases matching TRBD1. CDR3 length: 13 residues. The V gene's germline CDR1 is GTSNPN and CDR2 SVGIG (reference sequence). V dropped 2 bases and J dropped 1; count of bases not matched to a gene: 1. CDR3 region: CAWSRTGNTEAFF. The CDR3 bases are TGTGCCTGGAGTCGGACAGGGAACACTGAAGCTTTCTTT.

The chain has TRBV5-4 and TRBJ2-3; tentatively, D is TRBD2 (6 bases). This CDR3 is built from 16 residues. CDR1 is SGHNT and CDR2 is YYREEE in the germline V gene (reference sequence). The V and J ends lost 0 bases and 2 bases respectively, with 13 bases between them. The CDR3 loop reads CASSLGRLASTDTQYF. CDR3 nucleotides: TGTGCCAGCAGCTTGGGGCGGCTAGCGTCCACAGATACGCAGTATTTT. The complete variable domain, with remaining parts taken from reference TRBV5-4 and TRBJ2-3, reads ETGVTQSPTHLIKTRGQQVTLRCSSQSGHNTVSWYQQALGQGPQFIFQYYREEENGRGNFPPRFSGLQFPNYSSELNVNALELDDSALYLCASSLGRLASTDTQYFGPGTRLTVL.